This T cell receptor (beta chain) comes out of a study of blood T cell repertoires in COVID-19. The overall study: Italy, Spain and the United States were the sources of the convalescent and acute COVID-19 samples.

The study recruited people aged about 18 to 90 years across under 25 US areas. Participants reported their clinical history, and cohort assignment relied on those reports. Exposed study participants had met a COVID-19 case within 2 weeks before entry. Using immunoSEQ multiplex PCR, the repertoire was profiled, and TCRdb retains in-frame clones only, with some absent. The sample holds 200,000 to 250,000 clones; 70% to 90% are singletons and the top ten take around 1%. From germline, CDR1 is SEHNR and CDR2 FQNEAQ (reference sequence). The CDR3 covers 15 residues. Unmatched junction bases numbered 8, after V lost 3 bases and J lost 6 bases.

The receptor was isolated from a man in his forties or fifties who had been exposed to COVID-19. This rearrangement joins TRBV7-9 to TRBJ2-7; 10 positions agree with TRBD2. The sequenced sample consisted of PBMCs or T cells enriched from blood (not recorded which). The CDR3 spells CASSFWLAGEGEQYV. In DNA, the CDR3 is TGTGCCAGCAGCTTTTGGCTAGCGGGAGAGGGCGAGCAGTACGTC.